This TCR beta chain originates from a study of vaccination and CD4 T cells after COVID-19. Turning to the study itself: Participants got two doses of BNT162b2 or mRNA-1273 vaccine.

Comment on this clonotype: Antigen specificity is unknown.

The treatment denotes: roughly 10-day PBMC culture with coronavirus spike peptide pools or control peptides (ViraFEST assay). Trimming left V 0 bases short and J 4 bases short, with 7 bases between. The CDR3 has 14 residues. Germline-derived CDR1 and CDR2 are SGHVS and FQNEAQ. Cultured CD4+ T-cell DNA underwent Oncomine TCR Beta short-read sequencing. TCRdb independently ran MiXCR on the PCR reads; one entry per CDR3 protein. The sample lists over 10,000 distinct CDR3 sequences; 55% to 75% were seen once. Sequenced: CD4+ T cells from blood, cultured in vitro. This TCR came from a human donor who had recovered from COVID-19. The chain uses TRBV7-8 and TRBJ1-3; D may be TRBD1 (5 bases). The CDR3 is CASSLAGHGNTIYF. CDR3 coding DNA: TGTGCCAGCAGCTTAGCGGGGCACGGAAACACCATATATTTT.